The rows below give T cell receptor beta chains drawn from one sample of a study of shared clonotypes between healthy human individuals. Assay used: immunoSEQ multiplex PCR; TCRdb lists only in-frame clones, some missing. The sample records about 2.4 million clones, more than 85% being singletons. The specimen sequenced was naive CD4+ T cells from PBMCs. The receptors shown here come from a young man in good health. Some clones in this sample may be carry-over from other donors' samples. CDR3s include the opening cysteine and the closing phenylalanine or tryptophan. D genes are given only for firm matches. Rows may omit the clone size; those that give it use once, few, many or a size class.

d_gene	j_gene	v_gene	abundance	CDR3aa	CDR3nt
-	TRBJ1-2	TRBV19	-	CASSMRAPSQGPRGYTF	TGTGCCAGTAGTATGCGGGCCCCATCACAGGGCCCGCGTGGCTACACCTTC
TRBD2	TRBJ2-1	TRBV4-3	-	CASSHASGSGDNEQFF	TGCGCCAGCAGCCACGCTAGCGGGAGTGGGGACAATGAGCAGTTCTTC
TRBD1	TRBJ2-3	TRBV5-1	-	CASSPGTGSTDTQYF	TGCGCCAGCAGCCCGGGGACAGGGAGCACAGATACGCAGTATTTT
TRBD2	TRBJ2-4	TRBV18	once	CASSPMAGGSVGKNIQYF	TGTGCCAGCTCACCAATGGCGGGAGGTAGTGTAGGCAAAAACATTCAGTACTTC
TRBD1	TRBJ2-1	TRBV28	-	CASSLNRGQQFF	TGTGCCAGCAGCCTGAACAGGGGTCAGCAGTTCTTC
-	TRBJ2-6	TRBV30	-	CAWRVQRTLGANVLTF	TGTGCCTGGAGAGTGCAGAGGACTCTGGGGGCCAACGTCCTGACTTTC
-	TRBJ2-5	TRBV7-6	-	CASSFSGETQYF	TGTGCCAGCAGCTTTTCAGGAGAGACCCAGTACTTC
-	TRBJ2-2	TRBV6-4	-	CASKTSPNTGELFF	TGTGCCAGCAAGACTAGTCCGAACACCGGGGAGCTGTTTTTT
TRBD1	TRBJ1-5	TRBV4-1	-	CASSQEPTGYQPQHF	TGCGCCAGCAGCCAAGAACCGACAGGGTATCAGCCCCAGCATTTT
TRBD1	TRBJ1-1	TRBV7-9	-	CASSLDSGQGATEAFF	TGTGCCAGCAGCTTAGACTCCGGGCAGGGGGCAACTGAAGCTTTCTTT
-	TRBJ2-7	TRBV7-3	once	CASSLLGRDLSYEQYF	TGTGCCAGCAGCTTACTTGGCAGGGACCTCTCCTACGAGCAGTACTTC
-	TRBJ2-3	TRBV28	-	CASSLRGRTDTQYF	TGTGCCAGCAGTCTCAGGGGGAGGACAGATACGCAGTATTTT
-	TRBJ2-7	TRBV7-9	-	CASSPRGNSYEQYF	TGTGCCAGCAGCCCCCGGGGGAACTCCTACGAGCAGTACTTC
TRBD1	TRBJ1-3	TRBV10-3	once	CAISESGTDSGNTIYF	TGTGCCATCAGTGAGTCAGGGACAGACTCTGGAAACACCATATATTTT
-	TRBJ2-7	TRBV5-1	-	CASSLVGVEQYF	TGCGCCAGCAGCTTGGTAGGCGTCGAGCAGTACTTC
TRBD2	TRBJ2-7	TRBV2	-	CASSGTRTGEQYF	TGTGCCAGCAGTGGGACTAGGACGGGCGAGCAGTACTTC
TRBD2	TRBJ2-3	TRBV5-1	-	CASSHRYARSGGTDTQYF	TGCGCCAGCAGCCACAGATATGCTCGGTCGGGGGGGACAGATACGCAGTATTTT
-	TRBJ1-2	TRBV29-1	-	CSVGGGNGYTF	TGCAGCGTTGGAGGGGGGAATGGCTACACCTTC
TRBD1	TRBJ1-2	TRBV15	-	CATSRGTGICYGYTF	TGTGCCACCAGCAGGGGGACAGGGATATGCTATGGCTACACCTTC
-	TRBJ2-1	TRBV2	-	CASSDWQGNEQFF	TGTGCCAGCAGTGATTGGCAGGGAAATGAGCAGTTCTTC
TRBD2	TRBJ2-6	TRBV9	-	CASSGGWEGLVRANVLTF	TGTGCCAGCAGCGGCGGTTGGGAGGGCCTCGTGCGGGCCAACGTCCTGACTTTC
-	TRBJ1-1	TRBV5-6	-	CASSFRALLNTEAFF	TGTGCCAGCAGCTTCCGAGCCCTATTGAACACTGAAGCTTTCTTT
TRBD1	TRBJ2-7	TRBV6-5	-	CASRSGTAFYEQYF	TGTGCCAGCAGGTCAGGGACAGCCTTCTACGAGCAGTACTTC
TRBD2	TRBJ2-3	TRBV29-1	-	CSTGTSAWGDTQYF	TGCAGCACCGGGACTAGCGCATGGGGAGATACGCAGTATTTT
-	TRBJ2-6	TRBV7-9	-	CASSFEGAGANVLTF	TGTGCCAGCAGCTTTGAAGGTGCTGGGGCCAACGTCCTGACTTTC
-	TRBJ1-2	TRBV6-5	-	CASNPGGSYGYTF	TGTGCCAGCAATCCCGGGGGCTCCTATGGCTACACCTTC
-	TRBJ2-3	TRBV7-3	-	CASSLGRGADTQYF	TGTGCCAGCAGCTTAGGGCGAGGTGCAGATACGCAGTATTTT
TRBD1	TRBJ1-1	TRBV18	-	CASSPPTGGAGGTEAFF	TGTGCCAGCTCACCACCGACAGGGGGCGCAGGTGGCACTGAAGCTTTCTTT
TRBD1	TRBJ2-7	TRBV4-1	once	CASSQVNRGRTSYEQYF	TGCGCCAGCAGCCAAGTGAACAGGGGGAGGACCTCCTACGAGCAGTACTTC
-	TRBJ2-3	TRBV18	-	CASSPQGPTDTQYF	TGTGCCAGCTCACCACAGGGGCCCACAGATACGCAGTATTTT
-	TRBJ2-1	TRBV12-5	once	CASEPPSGYEQFF	TGTGCTAGTGAACCGCCATCCGGGTATGAGCAGTTCTTC
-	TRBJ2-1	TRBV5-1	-	CASSLFSHSSYNEQFF	TGCGCCAGCAGCTTATTCAGCCATAGCTCCTACAATGAGCAGTTCTTC
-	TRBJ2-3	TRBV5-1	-	CASSLPGAGGTDTQYF	TGCGCCAGCAGCCTCCCTGGGGCGGGCGGCACAGATACGCAGTATTTT
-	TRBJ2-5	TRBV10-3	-	CAISEYEGSQETQYF	TGTGCCATCAGTGAGTATGAGGGTTCACAAGAGACCCAGTACTTC
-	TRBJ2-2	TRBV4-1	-	CASRFREQRVATGELFF	TGCGCCAGCAGGTTCCGGGAGCAACGGGTTGCCACCGGGGAGCTGTTTTTT
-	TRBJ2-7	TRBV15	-	CATSREKGVRYEQYF	TGTGCCACCAGCAGAGAGAAGGGCGTGAGGTACGAGCAGTACTTC
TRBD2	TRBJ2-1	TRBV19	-	CASSKDLAGNNEQFF	TGTGCCAGTAGCAAAGACCTAGCGGGGAACAATGAGCAGTTCTTC
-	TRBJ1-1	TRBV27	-	CASSLVPATVNTEAFF	TGTGCCAGCAGTTTGGTTCCGGCAACAGTGAACACTGAAGCTTTCTTT
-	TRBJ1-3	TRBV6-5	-	CASSSRRVSSGNTIYF	TGTGCCAGCAGTTCCCGACGGGTGAGCTCTGGAAACACCATATATTTT
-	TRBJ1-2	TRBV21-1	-	CASSKAPPGRGANYGYTF	TGTGCCAGCAGCAAAGCTCCTCCAGGTAGAGGCGCTAACTATGGCTACACCTTC
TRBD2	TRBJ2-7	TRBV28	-	CASSLAPSGRAFFREQYF	TGTGCCAGCAGTTTAGCTCCTAGCGGGAGGGCATTTTTTCGCGAGCAGTACTTC
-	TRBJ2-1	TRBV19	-	CASSPINGEQFF	TGTGCCAGTAGCCCCATCAACGGGGAGCAGTTCTTC
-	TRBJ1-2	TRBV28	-	CASSTRALVKDSTNYGYTF	TGTGCCAGCAGCACAAGGGCTTTAGTTAAGGACAGCACTAACTATGGCTACACCTTC
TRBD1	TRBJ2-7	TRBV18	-	CASSPTTGDYEQYF	TGTGCCAGCTCACCTACGACAGGGGATTACGAGCAGTACTTC
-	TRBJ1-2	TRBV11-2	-	CASSPRWGGNYGYTF	TGTGCCAGCAGCCCCCGGTGGGGAGGGAACTATGGCTACACCTTC
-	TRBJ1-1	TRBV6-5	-	CASTAPGHPLEAFF	TGTGCCAGCACCGCCCCGGGACACCCTCTTGAAGCTTTCTTT
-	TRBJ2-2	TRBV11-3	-	CASSLNPLGELFF	TGTGCCAGCAGCTTGAACCCACTCGGGGAGCTGTTTTTT
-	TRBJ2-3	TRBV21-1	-	CASRFDSSTDTQYF	TGTGCCAGCAGGTTCGACAGTAGCACAGATACGCAGTATTTT
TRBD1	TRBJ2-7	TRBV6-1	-	CASSEVPGGYEQYF	TGTGCCAGCAGTGAAGTCCCAGGGGGCTACGAGCAGTACTTC